This T cell receptor beta chain was obtained from a study of neoadjuvant anti-PD-1 for oral cavity cancer. CDR1 SGHTA and CDR2 FQGTGA come from the germline V gene. The CDR3 is 15 amino acids. V lost 1 base and J lost 0, with 4 bases in between. This table comes from immunoSEQ multiplex PCR, and its TCRdb copy is limited to in-frame clones, with some not included. Of roughly 15,000 clones detected, 60% to 75% appear once; the ten largest clones hold less than 3%. Time point meaning: after neoadjuvant nivolumab, at surgical resection. This receptor was taken from a person between 35 and 79 years old with oral cavity squamous cell carcinoma. The material sequenced was PBMCs, taken after nivolumab (anti-PD-1) treatment. The chain links TRBV7-3 to TRBJ2-6, with D hard to call. CDR3 region: CASSLRGSGANVLTF. The CDR3 DNA follows: TGTGCCAGCAGCTTAAGAGGCTCTGGGGCCAACGTCCTGACTTTC. Combining the CDR3 with reference TRBV7-3 and TRBJ2-6 gives the whole variable domain GAGVSQTPSNKVTEKGKYVELRCDPISGHTALYWYRQSLGQGPEFLIYFQGTGAADDSGLPNDRFFAVRPEGSVSTLKIQRTERGDSAVYLCASSLRGSGANVLTFGAGSRLTVL.